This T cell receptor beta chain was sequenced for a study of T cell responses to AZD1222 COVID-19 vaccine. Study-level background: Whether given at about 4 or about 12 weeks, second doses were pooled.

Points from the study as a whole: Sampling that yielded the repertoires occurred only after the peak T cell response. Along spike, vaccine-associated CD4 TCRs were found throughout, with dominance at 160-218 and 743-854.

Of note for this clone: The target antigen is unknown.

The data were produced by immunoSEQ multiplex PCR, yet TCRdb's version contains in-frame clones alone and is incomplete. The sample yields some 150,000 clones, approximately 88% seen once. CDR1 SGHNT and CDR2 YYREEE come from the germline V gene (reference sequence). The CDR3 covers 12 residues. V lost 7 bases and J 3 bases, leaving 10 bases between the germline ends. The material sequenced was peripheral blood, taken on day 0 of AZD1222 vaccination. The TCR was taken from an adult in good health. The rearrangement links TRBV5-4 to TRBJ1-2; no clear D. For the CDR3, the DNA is TGTGCCAGCGGTATGGACGACTATGGCTACACCTTC. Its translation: CASGMDDYGYTF.